This T cell receptor (beta chain) was sequenced during a study of shared clonotypes between healthy human individuals. It was at deep level that the assay was run. Profiling relied on immunoSEQ multiplex PCR, and the TCRdb table lists in-frame clones only, not all of them. The sample holds about 2.2 million clones, 85% to 95% seen once. This CDR3 comprises 15 residues. Trimming removed 7 bases from V and 4 bases from J, with 16 bases in between. Germline CDR1 is SGHAT and CDR2 is FQDESV (reference sequence). Positive CCR7 selection of CD45RO-negative cells yielded the naive CD8 cells, and terminally differentiated effector memory CD45RA+ cells were excluded.

The receptor was isolated from a man younger than 35 in good health. Some clones in this sample may be carry-over from other donors' samples. Sequencing was performed on naive CD8+ T cells from PBMCs. The chain links TRBV11-1 to TRBJ2-2, with D perhaps TRBD1 (5 bases). CDR3 sequence reads: CASMVRQTGTGELFF. CDR3 coding DNA: TGTGCCAGCATGGTGAGACAGACTGGCACCGGGGAGCTGTTTTTT.